This TCR beta chain was captured by sequencing in a study of cytotoxic CD8 clonotypes in ibrutinib-treated CLL. Using immunoSEQ multiplex PCR, the repertoire was profiled, and TCRdb retains in-frame clones only, with some absent. The sample has fewer than 90,000 clones, roughly 84% seen once; the top ten hold around 5.4%. CDR3 length equals 11 residues. Germline V gene sequence: CDR1 DFQATT, CDR2 SNEGSKA (reference sequence). Trimming took off 6 bases at V and 4 bases at J, with 8 bases between the two ends. This receptor was obtained from a human donor with chronic lymphocytic leukemia. The sequencing used PBMCs, collected before ibrutinib treatment. V and J are TRBV20-1 and TRBJ2-3; D is unresolved. The CDR3 protein is CSASDADTQYF. CDR3 DNA: TGCAGTGCGTCAGACGCAGATACGCAGTATTTT.